The 20 T cell receptor beta chains below all came from one sample that was sequenced in a study of T cell responses to AZD1222 COVID-19 vaccine. Libraries were prepared by immunoSEQ multiplex PCR; TCRdb keeps only in-frame clonotypes and omits some of them. Of 150,000 or so clones listed, about 87% are singletons. The specimen comprised peripheral blood, sampled on day 0 of AZD1222 vaccination. These TCRs come from an adult in good health.

This rearrangement joins TRBV4-3 to TRBJ1-5; 7 bases agree with TRBD1. The germline V gene has CDR1 LGHNA and CDR2 YSLEER. Losses at the gene ends were 0 bases for V and 2 bases for J; bases not matched to a gene: 10. This CDR3 region has 18 residues. The DNA of the CDR3 is TGCGCCAGCAGCCAAGATCTCTGGCAGGGGGGAGGCAATCAGCCCCAGCATTTT. This sequence encodes CASSQDLWQGGGNQPQHF.

V is TRBV7-2 and J is TRBJ1-4; 9 nucleotides agree with TRBD1. The V gene end was trimmed by 5 bases and the J gene end by 8 bases; junction bases not matched to a gene: 6. Germline V gene sequence: CDR1 SGHTA, CDR2 FQGNSA. The CDR3 totals 14 residues. In nucleotides, the CDR3 is TGTGCCAGCAGCAAACAGGGGGCGAGCGAAAAACTGTTTTTT. Translated: CASSKQGASEKLFF.

The chain combines TRBV19 with TRBJ1-5, with D hard to call. Germline V gives CDR1 LNHDA, CDR2 SQIVND (reference sequence). This CDR3 spans 17 amino acids. Trimming shortened V by 3 bases and J by 0 bases, and 15 bases separated the two germline ends. The CDR3 region is CASSMGSQSYSNQPQHF. The CDR3 nucleotides are TGTGCCAGTAGTATGGGCAGTCAAAGCTATAGCAATCAGCCCCAGCATTTT.

J is TRBJ2-5 and V is TRBV12-3 or TRBV12-4; D possibly corresponds to TRBD2 (5 bases). The CDR3 extends over 13 amino acids. Trimming shortened V by 5 bases and J by 5 bases, and 12 bases separated the two germline ends. The CDR3 reads CASSRPGVETQYF. Here the CDR3 DNA reads TGTGCCAGCAGTAGACCCGGGGTGGAGACCCAGTACTTC.

The chain has TRBV12-3 or TRBV12-4 and TRBJ2-5; the D is unclear. The CDR3 is 12 amino acids. Trimming removed 3 bases from V and 4 bases from J, with 6 bases in between. The CDR3 bases are TGTGCCAGCAGTTTCCTGAGAGAGACCCAGTACTTC. Its protein product is CASSFLRETQYF.

The V and J genes are TRBV2 and TRBJ2-4, with a possible D match to TRBD2 (6 bases). CDR3 length: 15 residues. With 3 bases removed from V and 15 bases from J, the gap between germline ends came to 24 bases. Germline V gene lookup returns CDR1 SNHLY and CDR2 FYNNEI. Here the CDR3 reads CASSDGPGRREDRYF. CDR3 nucleotides: TGTGCCAGCAGTGATGGACCTGGGAGGAGGGAAGATCGGTACTTC.

This clone was detected once. The chain uses TRBV28 and TRBJ1-2; the D gene is possibly TRBD1 (6 bases). CDR3 length: 17 residues. Trimming took 4 bases from V and 0 from J, leaving 18 bases between them. The germline CDR1 and CDR2 sequences are MDHEN and SYDVKM. In DNA form, the CDR3 reads TGTGCCAGCAGTTCCCCAACGGCAGGGGCAACTAACTATGGCTACACCTTC. The encoded protein is CASSSPTAGATNYGYTF.

This chain joins TRBV9 and TRBJ1-3, with no clear D. The CDR3 is 14 residues long. The ends were cut back, 0 bases at V and 4 bases at J, with 8 bases in the middle. The germline CDR1 and CDR2 sequences are SGDLS and YYNGEE. DNA for the CDR3: TGTGCCAGCAGCGTAGGAGGGCCCGGAAACACCATATATTTT. It encodes CASSVGGPGNTIYF. The variable domain in full, completed from reference TRBV9 and TRBJ1-3, reads DSGVTQTPKHLITATGQRVTLRCSPRSGDLSVYWYQQSLDQGLQFLIQYYNGEERAKGNILERFSAQQFPDLHSELNLSSLELGDSALYFCASSVGGPGNTIYFGEGSWLTVV.

This clone was picked up one time. The CDR3 protein is CASRDQVEAFF. DNA of the CDR3: TGTGCCAGCAGGGACCAGGTTGAAGCTTTCTTT. The chain carries TRBV28 and TRBJ1-1; D remains unclear. The CDR3 runs to 11 residues. The germline CDR1 and CDR2 sequences are MDHEN and SYDVKM. V dropped 6 bases and J dropped 7 bases, with 9 bases sitting between them.

This sequence joins TRBV2 and TRBJ1-5, with 7 bases matching TRBD1. J lost 3 bases, V lost 6 bases, and 5 bases had no gene match. CDR1 and CDR2 (germline): SNHLY, FYNNEI. The CDR3 is 14 residues long. The CDR3 region is CASRTTGNNQPQHF. CDR3 coding DNA: TGTGCCAGCAGGACGACAGGGAACAATCAGCCCCAGCATTTT.

V and J are TRBV27 and TRBJ2-7; weak D call: TRBD2 (6 bases). This CDR3 spans 14 amino acids. Trimming stripped 4 bases from V and 0 bases from J, with 10 bases between. Germline-derived CDR1 and CDR2 are MNHEY and SMNVEV (reference sequence). The CDR3, as DNA: TGTGCCAGCAGTTCGCCGGGACTCTCCTACGAGCAGTACTTC. Protein: CASSSPGLSYEQYF.

The chain joins TRBV11-2 to TRBJ1-2; possible D gene TRBD1, 5 bases. Germline V CDR1 and CDR2: SGHAT, FQNNGV. V was shortened by 2 bases and J by 8 bases, with 12 bases between the two germline ends. The CDR3 runs 13 residues. The DNA of the CDR3 is TGTGCCAGCAGCTTACGGGTCAGGGAAGGCTACACCTTC. Its protein is CASSLRVREGYTF.

The rearrangement uses TRBV21-1 and TRBJ1-2. TRBV21-1 is annotated as a pseudogene. This CDR3 comprises 14 residues. In DNA form, the CDR3 reads TGTGCCAGCAGCAAAGTGGCGGGAAGGTGGGGCTACACCTTC. The encoded protein is CASSKVAGRWGYTF.

The chain recombines TRBV9 with TRBJ1-5; no definite D call. The V end was cut by 0 bases, the J end by 3 bases, with 7 bases between. The CDR3 contains 14 residues. From germline, CDR1 is SGDLS and CDR2 YYNGEE. CDR3 residues: CASSVDPNNQPQHF. CDR3 nucleotides: TGTGCCAGCAGCGTAGATCCCAACAATCAGCCCCAGCATTTT.

This clone was seen more than once but under ten times. This chain connects TRBV11-2 to TRBJ1-6; TRBD1 might be the D (5 bases). The length of the CDR3 is 13 residues. V lost 5 bases and J lost 9, with 11 bases in between. Germline V gene lookup returns CDR1 SGHAT and CDR2 FQNNGV. The CDR3 loop reads CASSPGISSPLHF. CDR3 DNA: TGTGCCAGCAGCCCAGGGATTTCTTCACCCCTCCACTTT.

This clone has only one observation. V gene TRBV7-3 combines with J gene TRBJ2-5, with D possibly matching TRBD2 (5 bases). Germline CDR1 is SGHTA and CDR2 is FQGTGA. The length of the CDR3 is 13 residues. V was trimmed by 5 bases and J by 3 bases, leaving 10 bases between them. The CDR3 reads CASSKNGEETQYF. CDR3 bases: TGTGCCAGCAGCAAAAACGGGGAAGAGACCCAGTACTTC.

The J gene is TRBJ2-1, the V gene TRBV15; 10 nucleotides agree with TRBD2. The CDR3 runs to 18 residues. Germline V gene sequence: CDR1 LNHNV, CDR2 YYDKDF (reference sequence). With 1 base clipped from V and 2 bases from J, the junction kept 8 bases outside the gene matches. The CDR3 DNA sequence: TGTGCCACCAGCAGAGCGGGTAGCGGGGGGTCCCCCTACAATGAGCAGTTCTTC. It codes for CATSRAGSGGSPYNEQFF.

This rearrangement joins TRBV4-1 to TRBJ1-6; perhaps TRBD1 as D (5 bases). The CDR3 totals 15 residues. Germline lookup yields CDR1 MGHRA and CDR2 YSYEKL. V was cut by 2 bases and J by 8 bases, with 13 bases left in between. The CDR3 region is CASSQPGRKDSPLHF. In nucleotides, the CDR3 is TGCGCCAGCAGCCAACCAGGGAGAAAGGATTCACCCCTCCACTTT.

This clone is a singleton in its sample. The V and J genes are TRBV7-2 and TRBJ2-1; 11 bases match TRBD2. There are 16 residues in the CDR3. The junction had 8 bases not matched to a gene; V was cut back by 3 bases and J by 7 bases. Germline V gives CDR1 SGHTA, CDR2 FQGNSA. CDR3: CASSFLAGGQGNEQFF. The CDR3 DNA follows: TGTGCCAGCAGCTTTCTAGCGGGGGGCCAAGGAAATGAGCAGTTCTTC. Supplemented by reference TRBV7-2 and TRBJ2-1, the full variable domain reads GAGVSQSPSNKVTEKGKDVELRCDPISGHTALYWYRQSLGQGLEFLIYFQGNSAPDKSGLPSDRFSAERTGGSVSTLTIQRTQQEDSAVYLCASSFLAGGQGNEQFFGPGTRLTVL.

V gene TRBV5-8 combines with J gene TRBJ1-1, with 7 bases aligning to TRBD1. The CDR3 covers 15 residues. Germline V gene data show CDR1 as SGHTS and CDR2 as YDEGEE. V gave up 3 bases and J gave up 3 bases; unmatched junction bases: 8. This CDR3 reads CASSSGTVDYTEAFF. The CDR3 nucleotides read TGTGCCAGCAGCTCCGGGACAGTAGACTACACTGAAGCTTTCTTT.